The 22 T cell receptor beta chains reported below all come from one sample, sequenced in a study of T cell responses to AZD1222 COVID-19 vaccine. TCRdb's table, derived via immunoSEQ multiplex PCR, lists solely in-frame clones and lacks some. The sample yields more than 150,000 clones, roughly 88% seen once. The sequencing used peripheral blood, collected on day 0 of AZD1222 vaccination. The receptors were sampled from an adult in good health.

The genes are TRBV4-2 and TRBJ2-3; the match to TRBD2 covers 11 bases. This CDR3 comprises 18 residues. Germline CDR1 is LGHNA and CDR2 is YNFKEQ. J lost 0 bases, V lost 2 bases, and 7 bases had no gene match. CDR3 sequence: CASSQSPLAGVSTDTQYF. In nucleotides, the CDR3 is TGTGCCAGCAGCCAAAGTCCACTAGCGGGAGTTAGCACAGATACGCAGTATTTT.

This chain links TRBV19 with TRBJ2-2, with D tentatively TRBD1 (6 bases). Germline CDR1 is LNHDA and CDR2 is SQIVND (reference sequence). V lost 2 bases and J lost 1, with 20 bases in between. The CDR3 has 19 amino acids. The DNA for the CDR3 is TGTGCCAGTAGTATACAGGCCAGGGGACCTGAGATGAACACCGGGGAGCTGTTTTTT. It specifies CASSIQARGPEMNTGELFF.

The chain carries TRBV11-2 and TRBJ2-7; 7 bases fit TRBD1. The germline gives CDR1 SGHAT, CDR2 FQNNGV. CDR3 length: 16 amino acids. V was pared by 5 bases and J by 2 bases, with 12 bases of the junction left unmatched. This CDR3 reads CASSPQTGTATYEQYF. The DNA for the CDR3 is TGTGCCAGCAGCCCACAAACCGGGACAGCTACCTACGAGCAGTACTTC.

V usage is TRBV27 and J usage is TRBJ2-7; D gene ambiguous. V was pared by 3 bases and J by 3 bases, with 12 bases between. CDR3 size: 14 residues. Germline CDR1 MNHEY, CDR2 SMNVEV (reference sequence). As DNA, the CDR3 is TGTGCCAGCAGTTTTAAGTCTAGAGACTACGAGCAGTACTTC. It encodes CASSFKSRDYEQYF.

The chain is built from TRBV19 and TRBJ2-3; D perhaps matches TRBD2 (6 bases). Germline CDR1 and CDR2: LNHDA and SQIVND (reference sequence). This CDR3 contains 14 residues. Deletions cut 6 bases from V and 6 bases from J, with 16 bases between. This CDR3 is CASSGSHAIDTQYF. CDR3 bases: TGTGCCAGTAGCGGGAGTCATGCAATCGATACGCAGTATTTT.

J is TRBJ1-2 and V is TRBV5-1; unclear D gene. The germline CDR1 and CDR2 sequences are SGHRS and YFSETQ. CDR3 length equals 14 residues. V lost 0 bases to trimming and J lost 7 bases, with 13 bases between them. The CDR3 sequence is CASSLESGRTGYTF. The CDR3 DNA follows: TGCGCCAGCAGCTTGGAGTCGGGGAGGACTGGCTACACCTTC.

The V call is TRBV28, the J call TRBJ1-5, with no clear D. This CDR3 is 12 amino acids long. V was shortened by 5 bases and J by 5 bases, with 7 bases between the two germline ends. From germline, CDR1 is MDHEN and CDR2 SYDVKM. CDR3 protein: CASSLPDQPQHF. CDR3 nucleotide sequence: TGTGCCAGCAGTCTCCCGGATCAGCCCCAGCATTTT.

By proportion, this clone is medium-sized. This chain connects TRBV3-1 (or the pseudogene TRBV3-2) to TRBJ1-1, with D unresolved. The CDR3 totals 12 residues. V lost 4 bases and J lost 5, with 8 bases in between. CDR1 and CDR2 (germline): LGHDT, YNNKEL (reference sequence). The CDR3 here is CASSRSLTEAFF. For the CDR3, the DNA is TGTGCCAGCAGCCGTTCTTTGACTGAAGCTTTCTTT.

The chain has TRBV5-6 and TRBJ1-2, with 7 nucleotides matching TRBD1. From germline, CDR1 is SGHDT and CDR2 YYEEEE. J lost 7 bases, V lost 0 bases, and 3 bases had no gene match. This CDR3 region has 13 residues. The CDR3 DNA sequence: TGTGCCAGCAGCTTGGATGACAGGGCTGGCTACACCTTC. It is translated as CASSLDDRAGYTF.

The chain recombines TRBV6-5 with TRBJ1-5, with 9 positions matching TRBD1. Per the germline V gene, CDR1 is MNHEY and CDR2 is SVGAGI. Trimming at V came to 6 bases and at J to 6 bases, leaving 9 bases not matched to a gene. The CDR3 contains 15 residues. The CDR3 loop is CASRPTGGKGQPQHF. CDR3 bases: TGTGCCAGCAGACCCACAGGGGGCAAGGGTCAGCCCCAGCATTTT.

The V call is TRBV5-4, the J call TRBJ2-3, with 12 bases fitting TRBD2. V lost 0 bases and J lost 5; bases outside the gene matches: 7. The V gene's germline CDR1 is SGHNT and CDR2 YYREEE (reference sequence). The CDR3 extends over 17 amino acids. For the CDR3, the DNA is TGTGCCAGCAGCTTGGGCCTAGCGGGAGGGCCTGGAGATACGCAGTATTTT. Amino acids: CASSLGLAGGPGDTQYF.

V is TRBV11-2 and J is TRBJ1-2, with D possibly being TRBD1 (6 bases). CDR1 is SGHAT, CDR2 FQNNGV, per germline. Trimming left V 8 bases short and J 13 bases short, with 26 bases between. The CDR3 length is 14 residues. CDR3 in amino acids: CASEPTEDSRSPTF. The CDR3 DNA reads TGTGCCAGCGAACCAACCGAGGACAGCAGATCTCCCACCTTC. Full variable domain (missing parts from reference TRBV11-2 and TRBJ1-2): EAGVAQSPRYKIIEKRQSVAFWCNPISGHATLYWYQQILGQGPKLLIQFQNNGVVDDSQLPKDRFSAERLKGVDSTLKIQPAKLEDSAVYLCASEPTEDSRSPTFGSGTRLTVV.

This rearrangement joins TRBV4-1 to TRBJ2-7; 8 bases fit TRBD2. This CDR3 comprises 15 residues. V lost 2 bases and J lost 2; bases outside the gene matches: 5. Germline V gene sequence: CDR1 MGHRA, CDR2 YSYEKL. The CDR3 DNA reads TGCGCCAGCAGCCAACTCGGGACTAGAACCTACGAGCAGTACTTC. Its protein is CASSQLGTRTYEQYF.

The genes are TRBV2 and TRBJ2-2; TRBD2 aligns across 7 bases. Germline V gives CDR1 SNHLY, CDR2 FYNNEI. The junction had 3 bases not matched to a gene; V was cut back by 2 bases and J by 0 bases. The CDR3 runs 16 residues. CDR3 residues: CASSESAGANTGELFF. The CDR3 nucleotides read TGTGCCAGCAGTGAATCTGCGGGGGCGAACACCGGGGAGCTGTTTTTT. The variable domain in full, with the rest retrieved from reference TRBV2 and TRBJ2-2, is EPEVTQTPSHQVTQMGQEVILRCVPISNHLYFYWYRQILGQKVEFLVSFYNNEISEKSEIFDDQFSVERPDGSNFTLKIRSTKLEDSAMYFCASSESAGANTGELFFGEGSRLTVL.

CDR3 protein: CASSFEREGEQYF. For the CDR3, the DNA is TGTGCCAGCAGCTTCGAGCGGGAGGGCGAGCAGTACTTC. The chain links TRBV5-4 to TRBJ2-7; 10 nucleotides align to TRBD2. Germline V gene data show CDR1 as SGHNT and CDR2 as YYREEE (reference sequence). With 2 bases clipped from V and 6 bases from J, the junction kept 2 bases outside the gene matches. The CDR3 length is 13 residues.

J is TRBJ1-5 and V is TRBV6-1; 8 bases align to TRBD1. Germline lookup yields CDR1 MNHNS and CDR2 SASEGT. The V gene end was trimmed by 3 bases and the J gene end by 6 bases; junction bases not matched to a gene: 13. This CDR3 contains 17 residues. The CDR3 sequence is CASSDRGRGPIFQPQHF. CDR3 nucleotides: TGTGCCAGCAGTGATCGCGGCAGGGGGCCGATTTTTCAGCCCCAGCATTTT.

This clone was seen once. V is TRBV21-1 and J is TRBJ2-7; the DNA was not used to check the table's D call, TRBD2. TRBV21-1 is marked as a pseudogene. The CDR3 is made up of 15 amino acids. The CDR3 DNA sequence: TGTGCCAGCAGCAAAGGTGGTTCGGGGGTGGGCGAGCAGTACTTC. It codes for CASSKGGSGVGEQYF.

As for this clone: Other DNA sequences from this sample encode an identical CDR3 as well. This rearrangement joins TRBV3-1 (or the pseudogene TRBV3-2) to TRBJ1-1; 7 nucleotides line up with TRBD1. With 3 bases clipped from V and 7 bases from J, the junction kept 2 bases outside the gene matches. The CDR3 is 12 residues long. Germline-derived CDR1 and CDR2 are LGHDT and YNNKEL (reference sequence). CDR3 in amino acids: CASSQTGIEAFF. For the CDR3, the DNA is TGTGCCAGCAGCCAGACAGGGATTGAAGCTTTCTTT.

The chain joins TRBV6-5 to TRBJ1-1; 7 nucleotides match TRBD1. This CDR3 has 14 residues. Germline CDR1 reads MNHEY; CDR2 reads SVGAGI. After removal of 7 bases from V and 0 bases from J, the junction contained 5 bases not matched to a gene. CDR3 DNA: TGTGCCAGCAATACACAGGGGATGAACACTGAAGCTTTCTTT. The encoded protein is CASNTQGMNTEAFF.

V usage is TRBV11-1 and J usage is TRBJ1-1; D gene uncertain. The CDR3 is 14 amino acids. Germline V gene lookup returns CDR1 SGHAT and CDR2 FQDESV (reference sequence). Trimming stripped 1 base from V and 3 bases from J, with 9 bases between. The CDR3 bases are TGTGCCAGCAGCTTAGGGACCGGCCACACTGAAGCTTTCTTT. Its protein is CASSLGTGHTEAFF.

The rearrangement uses TRBV2 and TRBJ2-1; TRBD1 is a possible D gene (5 bases). Trimming pared 6 bases from V and 8 bases from J, leaving 14 bases between. Germline V gene sequence: CDR1 SNHLY, CDR2 FYNNEI. The CDR3 has 13 amino acids. The CDR3 reads CASRQVVIYEQFF. The CDR3 DNA follows: TGTGCCAGCAGACAGGTAGTAATCTATGAGCAGTTCTTC.

The chain recombines TRBV6-5 with TRBJ1-2, with 11 bases identical to TRBD1. The germline V gene encodes CDR1 MNHEY and CDR2 SVGAGI. V was pared by 4 bases and J by 6 bases, with 4 bases of the junction left unmatched. The CDR3 runs to 14 residues. CDR3 DNA sequence: TGTGCCAGCAGTTCAACGGGACAGGGGGATGGCTACACCTTC. Its protein product is CASSSTGQGDGYTF.